This is a list of T cell receptor beta chains from one sample in a study of shared clonotypes between healthy human individuals. Clones were read by immunoSEQ multiplex PCR, and TCRdb kept only the in-frame ones, dropping some. Of around 700,000 clones listed, under 80% are singletons. The material sequenced was memory CD4+ T cells sorted from blood. Receptors were obtained from a woman aged 25 to 39 in good health. The CDR3 runs from the conserved cysteine through the conserved F or W. A D gene is named only where the DNA matches it firmly. Not every row has a clone size; where given, it reads once, few, many or a size class.

D | J | V | size | CDR3 | DNA
- | TRBJ1-4 | TRBV28 | - | CASSLEAGSKREKLFF | TGTGCCAGCAGTCTCGAAGCAGGGAGTAAGCGCGAAAAACTGTTTTTT
TRBD1 | TRBJ1-5 | TRBV28 | - | CASRPGTVGQPQHF | TGTGCCAGCAGGCCGGGGACAGTTGGACAGCCCCAGCATTTT
- | TRBJ2-5 | TRBV7-6 | - | CASRDRGGGETQYF | TGTGCCAGCAGGGATAGGGGGGGAGGAGAGACCCAGTACTTC
- | TRBJ2-2 | TRBV4-1 | - | CASSQSALSPGELFF | TGCGCCAGCAGCCAATCCGCCCTATCTCCCGGGGAGCTGTTTTTT
TRBD2 | TRBJ2-1 | TRBV7-6 | - | CASSKAGGAYNEQFF | TGTGCCAGCAGCAAAGCGGGAGGGGCCTACAATGAGCAGTTCTTC
- | TRBJ2-5 | TRBV6-1 | - | CASTALPQETQYF | TGTGCCAGCACTGCCCTCCCACAAGAGACCCAGTACTTC
- | TRBJ1-2 | TRBV28 | - | CASKNGVLSTF | TGTGCCAGCAAAAACGGGGTTCTAAGCACCTTC
- | TRBJ1-5 | TRBV28 | - | CASSTRPTSRPQHF | TGTGCCAGCAGTACCCGACCAACAAGCAGGCCCCAGCATTTT
- | TRBJ2-2 | TRBV7-2 | - | CASSLGGGTGELFF | TGTGCCAGCAGCTTGGGCGGCGGGACCGGGGAGCTGTTTTTT
TRBD2 | TRBJ2-1 | TRBV29-1 | - | CSVAGRTSGRIYYNEQFF | TGCAGCGTTGCCGGAAGAACTAGCGGGAGGATTTATTACAATGAGCAGTTCTTC
TRBD1 | TRBJ2-1 | TRBV27 | - | CASSRTGNPYNEQFF | TGTGCCAGCAGCCGGACAGGGAACCCCTACAATGAGCAGTTCTTC
TRBD2 | TRBJ2-5 | TRBV28 | - | CASSTLAGNGIGTQYF | TGTGCCAGCAGTACATTAGCGGGGAACGGGATTGGGACCCAGTACTTC
- | TRBJ2-3 | TRBV5-6 | few | CASSIAGISSTDTQYF | TGTGCCAGCAGCATCGCCGGAATTTCTAGCACAGATACGCAGTATTTT
- | TRBJ2-5 | TRBV5-1 | many | CASSSQETQYF | TGCGCCAGCAGCTCCCAAGAGACCCAGTACTTC
- | TRBJ1-2 | TRBV5-5 | - | CASSLVLRIENLNGYTF | TGTGCCAGCAGCTTGGTCCTACGCATCGAGAACCTTAATGGCTACACCTTC
TRBD1 | TRBJ1-4 | TRBV7-9 | - | CASRAGQADEKLFF | TGTGCCAGCAGAGCCGGACAGGCCGATGAAAAACTGTTTTTT
TRBD2 | TRBJ2-7 | TRBV19 | - | CASSILAGVGEQYF | TGTGCCAGTAGTATTCTAGCGGGAGTAGGCGAGCAGTACTTC
TRBD1 | TRBJ2-7 | TRBV30 | many | CAWVDRGREQYF | TGTGCCTGGGTGGACAGGGGAAGGGAGCAGTACTTC
- | TRBJ1-4 | TRBV6-5 | once | CASRGTEKLFF | TGTGCCAGCAGGGGTACCGAAAAACTGTTTTTT
- | TRBJ2-1 | TRBV6-5 | - | CASARQLHNEQFF | TGTGCCAGCGCCCGGCAGCTGCACAATGAGCAGTTCTTC
TRBD2 | TRBJ2-5 | TRBV7-8 | - | CASSSGTSGTGLQETQYF | TGTGCCAGCAGCTCCGGGACTAGCGGGACGGGACTACAAGAGACCCAGTACTTC
TRBD2 | TRBJ2-1 | TRBV11-2 | - | CASSSTSGSFNEQFF | TGTGCCAGCAGCTCTACTAGCGGGAGTTTTAATGAGCAGTTCTTC
- | TRBJ1-1 | TRBV4-2 | - | CASSLAPKNTEAFF | TGTGCCAGCAGCTTAGCCCCGAAGAACACTGAAGCTTTCTTT
- | TRBJ2-7 | TRBV6-1 | - | CASNQDGIWSEQYF | TGTGCCAGCAACCAGGACGGAATCTGGTCCGAGCAGTACTTC
TRBD2 | TRBJ2-7 | TRBV28 | - | CASTSYGTSGSYEQYF | TGTGCCAGCACCTCTTACGGGACTAGCGGGAGCTACGAGCAGTACTTC
TRBD1 | TRBJ2-7 | TRBV27 | once | CASSPYGGQGARRQYF | TGTGCCAGCAGTCCCTATGGGGGACAGGGGGCGCGCCGGCAGTACTTC
TRBD2 | TRBJ2-7 | TRBV6-5 | - | CASAGTNSYEQYF | TGTGCCAGCGCCGGGACTAACTCTTACGAGCAGTACTTC
TRBD1 | TRBJ2-7 | TRBV18 | - | CASSPGQGHEQYF | TGTGCCAGCTCACCAGGACAGGGCCACGAGCAGTACTTC
- | TRBJ2-3 | TRBV25-1 | - | CASSESVMSDTDTQYF | TGTGCCAGCAGTGAATCCGTGATGTCAGACACAGATACGCAGTATTTT
TRBD1 | TRBJ2-2 | TRBV27 | - | CASKSGGRNTGELFF | TGTGCCAGCAAGTCAGGGGGCCGGAACACCGGGGAGCTGTTTTTT
TRBD1 | TRBJ1-2 | TRBV25-1 | - | CASSVHPDRGGYTF | TGTGCCAGCAGTGTTCACCCGGACAGGGGCGGCTACACCTTC
- | TRBJ2-5 | TRBV5-6 | - | CASSLNRETQYF | TGTGCCAGCAGCTTGAATCGAGAGACCCAGTACTTC
TRBD1 | TRBJ2-7 | TRBV25-1 | - | CASSVNRGYEQYF | TGTGCCAGCAGTGTAAACAGGGGATACGAGCAGTACTTC
TRBD2 | TRBJ2-6 | TRBV28 | - | CASSLGGSTLTGANVLTF | TGTGCCAGCAGTTTAGGCGGGAGCACTCTTACTGGGGCCAACGTCCTGACTTTC
TRBD1 | TRBJ2-7 | TRBV5-4 | - | CASSDGSGGFYEQYF | TGTGCCAGCAGCGACGGGTCAGGGGGCTTCTACGAGCAGTACTTC
TRBD1 | TRBJ2-3 | TRBV5-4 | few | CASSPAGQGTDTQYF | TGTGCCAGCAGTCCCGCGGGACAGGGGACAGATACGCAGTATTTT
- | TRBJ1-4 | TRBV5-1 | - | CASSGLATNEKLFF | TGCGCCAGCAGCGGTCTTGCAACTAATGAAAAACTGTTTTTT